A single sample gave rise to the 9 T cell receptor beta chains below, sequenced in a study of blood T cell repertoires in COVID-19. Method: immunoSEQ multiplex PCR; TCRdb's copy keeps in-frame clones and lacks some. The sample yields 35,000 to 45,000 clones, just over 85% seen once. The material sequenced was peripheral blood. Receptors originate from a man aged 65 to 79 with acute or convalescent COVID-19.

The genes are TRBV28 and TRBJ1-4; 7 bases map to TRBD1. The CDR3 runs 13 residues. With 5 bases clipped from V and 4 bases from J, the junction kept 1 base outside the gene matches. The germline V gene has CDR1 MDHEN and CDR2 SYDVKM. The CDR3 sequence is CASSAGGNEKLFF. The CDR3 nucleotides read TGTGCCAGCAGTGCAGGGGGTAATGAAAAACTGTTTTTT.

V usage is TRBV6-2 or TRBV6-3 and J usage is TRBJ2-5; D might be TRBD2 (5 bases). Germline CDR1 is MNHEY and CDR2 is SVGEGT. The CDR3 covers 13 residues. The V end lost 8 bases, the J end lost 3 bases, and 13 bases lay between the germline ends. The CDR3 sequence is CASGPDGKETQYF. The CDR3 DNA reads TGTGCCAGCGGCCCGGACGGGAAAGAGACCCAGTACTTC.

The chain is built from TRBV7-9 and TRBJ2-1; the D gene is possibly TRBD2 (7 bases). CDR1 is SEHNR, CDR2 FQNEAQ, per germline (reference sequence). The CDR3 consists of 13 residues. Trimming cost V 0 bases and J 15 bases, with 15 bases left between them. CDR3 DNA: TGTGCCAGCAGCTTAGCGAGGGGAGGGGGTACGTTCTTC. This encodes CASSLARGGGTFF.

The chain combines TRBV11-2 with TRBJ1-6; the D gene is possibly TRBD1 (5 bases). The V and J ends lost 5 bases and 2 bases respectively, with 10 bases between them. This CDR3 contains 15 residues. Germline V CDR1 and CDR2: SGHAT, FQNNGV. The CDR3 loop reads CASSARGTYNSPLHF. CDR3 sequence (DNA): TGTGCCAGCAGCGCCCGGGGGACCTATAATTCACCCCTCCACTTT.

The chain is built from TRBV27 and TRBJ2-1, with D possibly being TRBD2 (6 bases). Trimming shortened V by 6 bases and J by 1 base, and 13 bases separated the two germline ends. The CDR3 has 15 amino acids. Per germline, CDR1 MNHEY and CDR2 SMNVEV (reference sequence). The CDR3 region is CASSHDSGSYNEQFF. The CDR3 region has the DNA TGTGCCAGCAGCCATGATAGCGGATCCTACAATGAGCAGTTCTTC.

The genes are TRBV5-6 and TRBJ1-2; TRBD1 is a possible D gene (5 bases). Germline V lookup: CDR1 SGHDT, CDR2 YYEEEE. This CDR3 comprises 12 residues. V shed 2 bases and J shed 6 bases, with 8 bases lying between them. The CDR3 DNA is TGTGCCAGCAGCTTTGGGGCGAATGGCTACACCTTC. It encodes CASSFGANGYTF.

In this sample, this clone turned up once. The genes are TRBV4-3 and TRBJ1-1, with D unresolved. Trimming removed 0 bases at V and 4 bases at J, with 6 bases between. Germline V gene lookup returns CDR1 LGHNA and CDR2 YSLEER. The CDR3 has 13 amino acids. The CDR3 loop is CASSQDLLTEAFF. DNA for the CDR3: TGCGCCAGCAGCCAAGATTTACTCACTGAAGCTTTCTTT.

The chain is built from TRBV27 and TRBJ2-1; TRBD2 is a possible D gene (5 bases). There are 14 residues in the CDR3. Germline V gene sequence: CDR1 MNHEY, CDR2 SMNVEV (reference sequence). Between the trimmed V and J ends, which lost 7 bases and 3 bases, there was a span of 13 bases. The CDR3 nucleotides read TGTGCCAGCAAGGAGGCTTGGGGCTACAATGAGCAGTTCTTC. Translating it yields CASKEAWGYNEQFF.

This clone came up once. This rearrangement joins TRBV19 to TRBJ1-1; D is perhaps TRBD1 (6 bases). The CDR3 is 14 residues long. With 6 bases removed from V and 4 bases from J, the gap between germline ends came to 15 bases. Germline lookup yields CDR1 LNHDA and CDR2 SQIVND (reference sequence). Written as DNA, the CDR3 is TGTGCCAGTAGAGAACAGGGCAAGGTCACTGAAGCTTTCTTT. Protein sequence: CASREQGKVTEAFF.